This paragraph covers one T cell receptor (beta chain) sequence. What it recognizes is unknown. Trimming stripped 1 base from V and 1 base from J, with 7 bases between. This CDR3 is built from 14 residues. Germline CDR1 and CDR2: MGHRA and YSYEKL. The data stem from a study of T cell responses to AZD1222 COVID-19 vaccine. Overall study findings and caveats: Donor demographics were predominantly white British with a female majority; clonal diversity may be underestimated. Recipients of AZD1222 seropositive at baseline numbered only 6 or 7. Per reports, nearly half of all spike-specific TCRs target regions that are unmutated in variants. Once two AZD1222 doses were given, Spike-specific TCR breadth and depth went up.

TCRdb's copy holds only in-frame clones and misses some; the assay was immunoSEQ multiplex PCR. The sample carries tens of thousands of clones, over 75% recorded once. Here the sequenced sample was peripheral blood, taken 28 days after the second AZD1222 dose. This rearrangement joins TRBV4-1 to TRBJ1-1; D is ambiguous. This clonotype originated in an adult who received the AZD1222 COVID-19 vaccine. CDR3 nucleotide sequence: TGCGCCAGCAGCCAAGCCTCACCGAACACTGAAGCTTTCTTT. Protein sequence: CASSQASPNTEAFF.